This T cell receptor (beta chain) came from a study of blood T cells in healthy people across ages. The authors ran a second PCR of about 7 to 12 cycles using a sample-barcoded 5' primer and a J-beta primer mix. TCRdb redid the calling of the 5' RACE reads with MiXCR, one entry per CDR3 protein. The sample lists 600,000 to 1,000,000 distinct CDR3 sequences; around a quarter were seen once. Germline V lookup: CDR1 MGHRA, CDR2 YSYEKL. Trimming shortened V by 0 bases and J by 5 bases, and 5 bases separated the two germline ends. The CDR3 extends over 12 amino acids. This clonotype came up a few times. Each donor's blood draw was roughly 10 milliliters of peripheral blood. The same data also contributed to another study, on T cells of mothers and their children.

This sequence was found in a boy younger than 18 in good health. The specimen sequenced was blood. The chain combines TRBV4-1 with TRBJ2-7; the D is unclear. This chain's CDR3 is CASSQDRHEQYF. CDR3 DNA sequence: TGCGCCAGCAGCCAAGATCGCCACGAGCAGTACTTC.